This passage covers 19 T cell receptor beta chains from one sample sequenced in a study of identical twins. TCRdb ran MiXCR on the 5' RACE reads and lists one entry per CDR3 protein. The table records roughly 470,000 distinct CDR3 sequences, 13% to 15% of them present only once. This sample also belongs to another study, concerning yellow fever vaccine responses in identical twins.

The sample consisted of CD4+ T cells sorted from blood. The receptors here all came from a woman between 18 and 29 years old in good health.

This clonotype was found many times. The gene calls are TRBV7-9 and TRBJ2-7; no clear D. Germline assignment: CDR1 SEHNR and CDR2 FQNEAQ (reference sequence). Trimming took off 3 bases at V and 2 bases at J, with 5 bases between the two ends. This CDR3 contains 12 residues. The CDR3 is CASSFLTYEQYF. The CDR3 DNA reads TGTGCCAGCAGCTTTTTAACCTACGAGCAGTACTTC.

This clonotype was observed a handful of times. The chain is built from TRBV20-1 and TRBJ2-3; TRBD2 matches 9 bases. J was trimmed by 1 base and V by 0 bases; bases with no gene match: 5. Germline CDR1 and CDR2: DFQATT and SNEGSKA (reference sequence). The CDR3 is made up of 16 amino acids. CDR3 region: CSARDLLAGGTDTQYF. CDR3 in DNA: TGCAGTGCTAGAGACCTCTTAGCGGGAGGCACAGATACGCAGTATTTT.

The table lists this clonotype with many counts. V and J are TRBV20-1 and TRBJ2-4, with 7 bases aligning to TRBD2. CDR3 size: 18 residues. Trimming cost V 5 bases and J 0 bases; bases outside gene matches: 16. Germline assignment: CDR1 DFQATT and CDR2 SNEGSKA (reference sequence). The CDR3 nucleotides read TGCAGTGCTTCAACGACGGGTGGAGCGGGGAGAGCCAAAAACATTCAGTACTTC. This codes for CSASTTGGAGRAKNIQYF.

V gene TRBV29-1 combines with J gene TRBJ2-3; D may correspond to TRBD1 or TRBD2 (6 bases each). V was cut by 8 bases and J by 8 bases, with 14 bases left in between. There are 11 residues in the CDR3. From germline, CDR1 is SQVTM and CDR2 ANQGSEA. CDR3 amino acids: CSTFGGGTQYF. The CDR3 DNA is TGCAGCACATTCGGAGGGGGTACGCAGTATTTT.

CDR3 sequence: CASSFRPGQGIFRENIQYF. CDR3 nucleotides: TGTGCCAGCAGCTTTCGTCCGGGACAGGGGATTTTTAGGGAAAACATTCAGTACTTC. The chain links TRBV7-8 to TRBJ2-4; 10 bases match TRBD1. The CDR3 consists of 19 residues. Germline loops: CDR1 SGHVS, CDR2 FQNEAQ. V gave up 3 bases and J gave up 5 bases; unmatched junction bases: 16. Complete variable domain (other parts from reference TRBV7-8 and TRBJ2-4): GAGVSQSPRYKVAKRGQDVALRCDPISGHVSLFWYQQALGQGPEFLTYFQNEAQLDKSGLPSDRFFAERPEGSVSTLKIQRTQQEDSAVYLCASSFRPGQGIFRENIQYFGAGTRLSVL.

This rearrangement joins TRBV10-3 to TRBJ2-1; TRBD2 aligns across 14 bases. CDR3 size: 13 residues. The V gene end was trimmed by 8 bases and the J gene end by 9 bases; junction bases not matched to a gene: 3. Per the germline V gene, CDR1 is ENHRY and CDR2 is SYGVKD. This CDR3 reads CAIGTSGSGEQFF. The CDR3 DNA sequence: TGTGCCATCGGGACTAGCGGGAGCGGTGAGCAGTTCTTC.

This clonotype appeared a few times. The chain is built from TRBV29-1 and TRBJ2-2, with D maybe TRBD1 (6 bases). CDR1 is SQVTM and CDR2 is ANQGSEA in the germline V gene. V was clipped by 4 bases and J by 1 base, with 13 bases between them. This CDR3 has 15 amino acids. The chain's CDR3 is CSVAPGTKNTGELFF. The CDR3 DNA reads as TGCAGCGTTGCTCCTGGGACAAAGAACACCGGGGAGCTGTTTTTT.

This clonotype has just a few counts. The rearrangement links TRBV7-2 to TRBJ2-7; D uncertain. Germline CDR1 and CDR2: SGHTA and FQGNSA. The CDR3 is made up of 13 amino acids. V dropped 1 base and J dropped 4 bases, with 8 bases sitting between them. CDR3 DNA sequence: TGTGCCAGCAGCTTAGAGCAGGTTTACGAGCAGTACTTC. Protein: CASSLEQVYEQYF.

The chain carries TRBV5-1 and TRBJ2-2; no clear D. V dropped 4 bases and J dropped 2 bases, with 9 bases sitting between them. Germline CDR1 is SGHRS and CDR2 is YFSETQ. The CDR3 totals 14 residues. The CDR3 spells CASSATLNTGELFF. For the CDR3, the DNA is TGCGCCAGCAGCGCAACATTAAACACCGGGGAGCTGTTTTTT. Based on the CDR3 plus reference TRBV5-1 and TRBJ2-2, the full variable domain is KAGVTQTPRYLIKTRGQQVTLSCSPISGHRSVSWYQQTPGQGLQFLFEYFSETQRNKGNFPGRFSGRQFSNSRSEMNVSTLELGDSALYLCASSATLNTGELFFGEGSRLTVL.

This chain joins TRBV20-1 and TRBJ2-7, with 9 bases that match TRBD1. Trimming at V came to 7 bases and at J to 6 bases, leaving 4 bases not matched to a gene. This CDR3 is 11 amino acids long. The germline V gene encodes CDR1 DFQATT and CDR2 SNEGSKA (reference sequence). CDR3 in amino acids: CSGTGGPEQYF. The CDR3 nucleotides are TGCAGTGGTACAGGGGGCCCCGAGCAGTACTTC.

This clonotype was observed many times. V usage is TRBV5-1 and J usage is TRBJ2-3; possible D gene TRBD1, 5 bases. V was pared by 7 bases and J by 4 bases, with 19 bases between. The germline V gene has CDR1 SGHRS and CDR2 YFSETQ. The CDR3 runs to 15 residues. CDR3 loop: CASCSGLLPADTQYF. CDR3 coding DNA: TGCGCCAGCTGCTCAGGGTTACTTCCTGCAGATACGCAGTATTTT.

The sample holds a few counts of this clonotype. CDR3 bases: TGTGCCAGCAGCTTAGCTGCAGGGGGTGGCAATGAGCAGTTCTTC. Its translation: CASSLAAGGGNEQFF. This sequence joins TRBV7-2 and TRBJ2-1, with 7 positions matching TRBD1. V was clipped by 0 bases and J by 6 bases; unmatched bases: 5. Germline loops: CDR1 SGHTA, CDR2 FQGNSA. This CDR3 is 15 amino acids long.

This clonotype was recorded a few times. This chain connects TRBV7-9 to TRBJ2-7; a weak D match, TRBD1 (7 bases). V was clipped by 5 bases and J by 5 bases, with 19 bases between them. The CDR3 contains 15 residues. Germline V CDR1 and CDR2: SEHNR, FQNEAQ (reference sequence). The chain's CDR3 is CASSPAGTVRHEQYF. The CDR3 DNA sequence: TGTGCCAGCAGCCCTGCGGGGACAGTTCGGCACGAGCAGTACTTC.

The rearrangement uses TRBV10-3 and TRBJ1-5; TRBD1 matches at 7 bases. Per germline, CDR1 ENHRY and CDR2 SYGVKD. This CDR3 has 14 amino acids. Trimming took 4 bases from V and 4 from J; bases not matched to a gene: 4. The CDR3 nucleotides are TGTGCCATCAGTGGTCAGACAGGGAATCAGCCCCAGCATTTT. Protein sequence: CAISGQTGNQPQHF.

CDR3 in DNA: TGCAGCGTCGTGACAGGGGCGGGATCCCAAGAGACCCAGTACTTC. The encoded protein is CSVVTGAGSQETQYF. This chain uses TRBV29-1 with TRBJ2-5; 8 nucleotides align to TRBD1. CDR3 length equals 15 residues. Unmatched junction bases numbered 10, after V lost 6 bases and J lost 1 base. Germline loops: CDR1 SQVTM, CDR2 ANQGSEA.

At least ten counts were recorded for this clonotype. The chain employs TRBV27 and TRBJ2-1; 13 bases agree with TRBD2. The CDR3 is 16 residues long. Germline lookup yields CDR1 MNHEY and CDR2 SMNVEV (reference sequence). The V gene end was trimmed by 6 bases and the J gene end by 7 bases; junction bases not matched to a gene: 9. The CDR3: CASRILTSGGANEQFF. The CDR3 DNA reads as TGTGCCAGCAGAATACTTACTAGCGGGGGGGCAAATGAGCAGTTCTTC.

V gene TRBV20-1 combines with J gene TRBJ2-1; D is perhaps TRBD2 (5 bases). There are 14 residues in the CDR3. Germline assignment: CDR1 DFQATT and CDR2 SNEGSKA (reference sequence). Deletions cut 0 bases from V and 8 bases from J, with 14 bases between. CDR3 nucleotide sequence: TGCAGTGCTAGAGATAGAACGGGAAGGGATGAGCAGTTCTTC. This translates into CSARDRTGRDEQFF.

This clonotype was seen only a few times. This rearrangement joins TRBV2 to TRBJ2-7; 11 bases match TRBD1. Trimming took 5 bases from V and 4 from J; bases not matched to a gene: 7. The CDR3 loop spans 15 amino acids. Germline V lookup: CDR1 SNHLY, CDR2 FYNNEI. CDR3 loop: CASSYGQGAGYEQYF. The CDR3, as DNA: TGTGCCAGCAGTTATGGACAGGGGGCAGGTTACGAGCAGTACTTC.

DNA for the CDR3: TGTGCCAGCAGCCAAGTAACGCAGCGGGAGCTAAATGAGCAGTTCTTC. It encodes CASSQVTQRELNEQFF. V and J are TRBV4-2 and TRBJ2-1, with TRBD2 identical over 8 bases. The length of the CDR3 is 16 residues. Germline loops: CDR1 LGHNA, CDR2 YNFKEQ. V dropped 1 base and J dropped 7; count of bases not matched to a gene: 9.